This T cell receptor beta chain came from a study of cytomegalovirus exposure and HLA in healthy donors. This clone was recorded only once. The PCR employed 60 Vbeta primers together with 13 Jbeta primers. TCRdb's table, derived via immunoSEQ multiplex PCR, lists solely in-frame clones and lacks some. The profile shows some 160,000 clones, about two thirds of them singletons. The junction had 12 bases not matched to a gene; V was cut back by 9 bases and J by 5 bases. This CDR3 has 14 amino acids. In germline, CDR1 is SNHLY, CDR2 FYNNEI. The chain recombines TRBV2 with TRBJ2-5; 7 positions match TRBD2. Sequenced input: PBMCs. This sequence originates from a man aged 35-49 years in good health and CMV-seronegative. The CDR3: CARAAGVGGETQYF. CDR3 bases: TGTGCCAGAGCGGCGGGGGTGGGTGGGGAGACCCAGTACTTC.